This T cell receptor (beta chain) was sequenced during a study of T cells in Graves' hyperthyroidism and ophthalmopathy. Using RNA transcripts as the source, TCR beta CDR3 regions were amplified. Using the HTBI primer set, a first-round RT-PCR was run on the TCR CDR3. MiXCR, run by TCRdb on the multiplex PCR reads, gives a single entry per CDR3 protein. Of 380,000 or so distinct CDR3 sequences listed, 13% are singletons. In its sample, this clonotype was seen many times. This sequence originates from a man in his thirties or forties with Graves' hyperthyroidism that later progressed to Graves' ophthalmopathy. Sequenced sample: blood.

In DNA form, the CDR3 reads TGTGCCAGCAGTTTTATGCTACAGGGTAATAATGAAAAACTGTTTTTT. Translated, it gives CASSFMLQGNNEKLFF. V gene TRBV12-3 or TRBV12-4 combines with J gene TRBJ1-4; a possible D gene is TRBD1 (6 bases). This CDR3 has 16 amino acids. Trimming cost V 3 bases and J 4 bases, with 15 bases left between them.